This T cell receptor beta chain was identified during a study of T cells in Graves' hyperthyroidism and ophthalmopathy. Whole-study context: The blood sample was taken at first diagnosis, before treatment began.

Absent ophthalmopathy progression within 18 months defined stable Graves' hyperthyroidism. Uncontrolled infection, other autoimmune disease, pregnancy or lactation led to exclusion. PBMCs were collected from a 10 ml volume of fresh peripheral blood. This clonotype was observed a handful of times. Amplification yielded TCR beta CDR3 regions, with RNA transcripts as the source. The TCR CDR3 was amplified in a first-round RT-PCR using the HTBI primer set. One entry per CDR3 protein, called by TCRdb with MiXCR from the multiplex PCR reads. This sample has roughly 710,000 distinct CDR3 sequences; roughly 32% occur once, and the top ten carry about a third. With 0 bases removed from V and 7 bases from J, the gap between germline ends came to 12 bases. This CDR3 is built from 15 residues. The germline gives CDR1 LGHNA, CDR2 YSLEER.

This receptor was taken from a woman aged 35 to 49 with Graves' hyperthyroidism. Source material: blood. The chain is built from TRBV4-3 and TRBJ1-4, with unresolved D. The CDR3 sequence is CASSQDRFYGEKLFF. CDR3 DNA: TGCGCCAGCAGCCAAGATCGATTCTACGGTGAAAAACTGTTTTTT.